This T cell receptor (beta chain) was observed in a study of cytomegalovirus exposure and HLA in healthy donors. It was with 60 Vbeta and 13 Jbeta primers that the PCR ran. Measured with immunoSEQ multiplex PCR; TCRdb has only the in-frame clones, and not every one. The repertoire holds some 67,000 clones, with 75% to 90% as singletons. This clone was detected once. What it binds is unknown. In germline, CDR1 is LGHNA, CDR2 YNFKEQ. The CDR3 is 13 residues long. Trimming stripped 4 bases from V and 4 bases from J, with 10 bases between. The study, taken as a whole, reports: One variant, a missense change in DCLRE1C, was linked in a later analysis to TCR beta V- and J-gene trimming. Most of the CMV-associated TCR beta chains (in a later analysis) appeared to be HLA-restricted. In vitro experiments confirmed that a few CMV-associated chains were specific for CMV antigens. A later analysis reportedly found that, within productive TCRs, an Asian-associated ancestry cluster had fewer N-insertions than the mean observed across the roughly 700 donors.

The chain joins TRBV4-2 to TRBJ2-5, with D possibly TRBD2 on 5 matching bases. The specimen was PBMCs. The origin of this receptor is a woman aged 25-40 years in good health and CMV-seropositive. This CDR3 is CASSLDEGETQYF. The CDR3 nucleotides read TGTGCCAGCAGCCTAGATGAGGGAGAGACCCAGTACTTC.